This is a list of T cell receptor beta chains from one sample in a study of cytomegalovirus exposure and HLA in healthy donors. Clones were sequenced by immunoSEQ multiplex PCR, and TCRdb holds only the in-frame ones, with some missing. The sample gives approximately 70,000 clones, just over 75% of which show up once; approximately 6.3% is in the top ten. Sequencing was done on a sample of PBMCs. The receptors stem from a man in his fifties or sixties in good health and CMV-seronegative. The CDR3 runs from the conserved cysteine through the conserved F or W. D genes are given only for firm matches. Clone sizes are given selectively: once, few, many, or a class where the clone is expanded.

clone size: -; D gene: -; J gene: TRBJ1-1; V gene: TRBV5-1; CDR3 length: 15; CDR3 DNA: TGCGCCAGCAGCCGGACGGGGGGCGGAGGGACTGAAGCTTTCTTT; CDR3 protein: CASSRTGGGGTEAFF
clone size: -; D gene: -; J gene: TRBJ1-1; V gene: TRBV5-1; CDR3 length: 12; CDR3 DNA: TGCGCCAGCAGTATAAAAAACACTGAAGCTTTCTTT; CDR3 protein: CASSIKNTEAFF
clone size: -; D gene: TRBD1; J gene: TRBJ2-7; V gene: TRBV6-1; CDR3 length: 11; CDR3 DNA: TGTGCCAGCGGACAGGGCCACGAGCAGTACTTC; CDR3 protein: CASGQGHEQYF
clone size: -; D gene: -; J gene: TRBJ2-6; V gene: TRBV9; CDR3 length: 16; CDR3 DNA: TGTGCCAGCAGCGTAGACACAGTCGCTGGGGCCAACGTCCTGACTTTC; CDR3 protein: CASSVDTVAGANVLTF
clone size: -; D gene: -; J gene: TRBJ1-1; V gene: TRBV11-1; CDR3 length: 14; CDR3 DNA: TGTGCCAGCAGCTTAGTAGGGGACTACACTGAAGCTTTCTTT; CDR3 protein: CASSLVGDYTEAFF
clone size: few; D gene: -; J gene: TRBJ1-1; V gene: TRBV11-2; CDR3 length: 15; CDR3 DNA: TGTGCCAGCAGCCGACGGACTGGGAAGTACACTGAAGCTTTCTTT; CDR3 protein: CASSRRTGKYTEAFF
clone size: -; D gene: -; J gene: TRBJ2-1; V gene: TRBV9; CDR3 length: 15; CDR3 DNA: TGTGCCAGCAGCGTAGAGGACCGAGGGTACAATGAGCAGTTCTTC; CDR3 protein: CASSVEDRGYNEQFF
clone size: -; D gene: -; J gene: TRBJ2-2; V gene: TRBV2; CDR3 length: 13; CDR3 DNA: TGTGCCAGCATTCGAGGGTTTACCGGGGAGCTGTTTTTT; CDR3 protein: CASIRGFTGELFF
clone size: few; D gene: TRBD1; J gene: TRBJ1-1; V gene: TRBV10-3; CDR3 length: 14; CDR3 DNA: TGTGCCACCTCCAGACAGGGATCGAACACTGAAGCTTTCTTT; CDR3 protein: CATSRQGSNTEAFF
clone size: -; D gene: -; J gene: TRBJ1-2; V gene: TRBV28; CDR3 length: 14; CDR3 DNA: TGTGCCAGCAGTTTCCCGGGACATCCCTATGGCTACACCTTC; CDR3 protein: CASSFPGHPYGYTF
clone size: few; D gene: TRBD1; J gene: TRBJ1-4; V gene: TRBV7-9; CDR3 length: 15; CDR3 DNA: TGTGCCAGCAGCTTAGGAGACAGGGGCGATGAAAAACTGTTTTTT; CDR3 protein: CASSLGDRGDEKLFF
clone size: -; D gene: TRBD2; J gene: TRBJ2-7; V gene: TRBV11-1; CDR3 length: 15; CDR3 DNA: TGTGCCAGCAGCTCAGGGCTGGGGGGGTTCGGCGAGCAGTACTTC; CDR3 protein: CASSSGLGGFGEQYF
clone size: -; D gene: TRBD1; J gene: TRBJ1-4; V gene: TRBV9; CDR3 length: 15; CDR3 DNA: TGTGCCAGCAGCGAGGGACAGCTTCTTAATGAAAAACTGTTTTTT; CDR3 protein: CASSEGQLLNEKLFF
clone size: once; D gene: -; J gene: TRBJ1-3; V gene: TRBV7-6; CDR3 length: 15; CDR3 DNA: TGTGCCAGCAGCTTAGAAGGGGGATACGGAAACACCATATATTTT; CDR3 protein: CASSLEGGYGNTIYF
clone size: -; D gene: -; J gene: TRBJ1-3; V gene: TRBV5-1; CDR3 length: 16; CDR3 DNA: TGCGCCAGCAGCGGACACCCGGGCTCCTCTGGAAACACCATATATTTT; CDR3 protein: CASSGHPGSSGNTIYF
clone size: -; D gene: TRBD2; J gene: TRBJ2-3; V gene: TRBV11-2; CDR3 length: 16; CDR3 DNA: TGTGCCAGCAGCTCATTACTAGCGGGGAGCACAGATACGCAGTATTTT; CDR3 protein: CASSSLLAGSTDTQYF
clone size: -; D gene: -; J gene: TRBJ2-3; V gene: TRBV14; CDR3 length: 11; CDR3 DNA: TGTGCCAGCAGCCAACGGGGTACGCAGTATTTT; CDR3 protein: CASSQRGTQYF
clone size: -; D gene: TRBD1; J gene: TRBJ2-1; V gene: TRBV5-1; CDR3 length: 16; CDR3 DNA: TGCGCCAGCAGCGGGGCCGGGACAGGGCGATGGAATGAGCAGTTCTTC; CDR3 protein: CASSGAGTGRWNEQFF
clone size: -; D gene: -; J gene: TRBJ1-2; V gene: TRBV4-1; CDR3 length: 14; CDR3 DNA: TGCGCCAGCAGCCAAGATGGGGCTACCTATGGCTACACCTTC; CDR3 protein: CASSQDGATYGYTF
clone size: -; D gene: -; J gene: TRBJ2-7; V gene: TRBV2; CDR3 length: 13; CDR3 DNA: TGTGCCAGCAGTGAACAGGGGAACTACGAGCAGTACTTC; CDR3 protein: CASSEQGNYEQYF
clone size: once; D gene: TRBD1; J gene: TRBJ2-7; V gene: TRBV2; CDR3 length: 13; CDR3 DNA: TGTGCCAGCAGGGGACAGGGGGTTGGCGAGCAGTACTTC; CDR3 protein: CASRGQGVGEQYF
clone size: -; D gene: -; J gene: TRBJ1-2; V gene: TRBV30; CDR3 length: 15; CDR3 DNA: TGTGCCTGGAGTGTTGACTCCATCCCTAACTATGGCTACACCTTC; CDR3 protein: CAWSVDSIPNYGYTF
clone size: -; D gene: TRBD2; J gene: TRBJ2-7; V gene: TRBV18; CDR3 length: 16; CDR3 DNA: TGTGCCAGCTCACCAATTAGCGGGAAGGTGGCCTACGAGCAGTACTTC; CDR3 protein: CASSPISGKVAYEQYF
clone size: -; D gene: -; J gene: TRBJ2-1; V gene: TRBV7-8; CDR3 length: 15; CDR3 DNA: TGTGCCAGCAGCCGTTCGATCGACACCTACAATGAGCAGTTCTTC; CDR3 protein: CASSRSIDTYNEQFF
clone size: -; D gene: -; J gene: TRBJ1-1; V gene: TRBV12-5; CDR3 length: 12; CDR3 DNA: TGTGCTAGTGGTTTGGTAAGTAGTGAAGCTTTCTTT; CDR3 protein: CASGLVSSEAFF
clone size: -; D gene: TRBD1; J gene: TRBJ1-3; V gene: TRBV28; CDR3 length: 15; CDR3 DNA: TGTGCCAGCAGTTTTATTAAGGGACAGGGGTACTCCATATATTTT; CDR3 protein: CASSFIKGQGYSIYF
clone size: -; D gene: TRBD2; J gene: TRBJ2-7; V gene: TRBV10-3; CDR3 length: 15; CDR3 DNA: TGTGCCATCAGTGAGTTCGAGGGAGGGTCCTACGAGCAGTACTTC; CDR3 protein: CAISEFEGGSYEQYF
clone size: -; D gene: -; J gene: TRBJ1-1; V gene: TRBV4-1; CDR3 length: 14; CDR3 DNA: TGCGCCAGCAGTTCCGGGATCATGAACACTGAAGCTTTCTTT; CDR3 protein: CASSSGIMNTEAFF
clone size: few; D gene: -; J gene: TRBJ1-3; V gene: TRBV4-2; CDR3 length: 15; CDR3 DNA: TGTGCCAGCAGCCCAGAAGGGAGAGACGGAAACACCATATATTTT; CDR3 protein: CASSPEGRDGNTIYF
clone size: -; D gene: TRBD1; J gene: TRBJ1-1; V gene: TRBV19; CDR3 length: 15; CDR3 DNA: TGTGCCATTTCCTCTGGGGGGACAGGGAGAAATGAAGCTTTCTTT; CDR3 protein: CAISSGGTGRNEAFF
clone size: -; D gene: -; J gene: TRBJ2-5; V gene: TRBV5-1; CDR3 length: 13; CDR3 DNA: TGCGCCAGCAGCACCCAGGGGACAGAGACCCAGTACTTC; CDR3 protein: CASSTQGTETQYF
clone size: -; D gene: TRBD2; J gene: TRBJ2-5; V gene: TRBV15; CDR3 length: 17; CDR3 DNA: TGTGCCACCAGCAGGGGGGGACTAGCGGGGGACCGCGAGACCCAGTACTTC; CDR3 protein: CATSRGGLAGDRETQYF
clone size: -; D gene: -; J gene: TRBJ2-5; V gene: TRBV19; CDR3 length: 15; CDR3 DNA: TGTGCCAGTAGTGCCACCTCGGGATACCAAGAGACCCAGTACTTC; CDR3 protein: CASSATSGYQETQYF
clone size: -; D gene: TRBD1; J gene: TRBJ1-1; V gene: TRBV5-1; CDR3 length: 14; CDR3 DNA: TGCGCCAGCAGTCCAGGACAGGGCAGCACTGAAGCTTTCTTT; CDR3 protein: CASSPGQGSTEAFF
clone size: -; D gene: TRBD2; J gene: TRBJ2-7; V gene: TRBV10-3; CDR3 length: 14; CDR3 DNA: TGTGCCATCAGTACCGGACTAGCGGGACTCGAGCAGTACTTC; CDR3 protein: CAISTGLAGLEQYF
clone size: -; D gene: -; J gene: TRBJ2-7; V gene: TRBV7-9; CDR3 length: 12; CDR3 DNA: TGTGCCAGCAGCCCAGAATCCTACGAGCAGTACTTC; CDR3 protein: CASSPESYEQYF
clone size: -; D gene: -; J gene: TRBJ1-5; V gene: TRBV19; CDR3 length: 13; CDR3 DNA: TGTGCCAGTAGTCACGGGAGTCTGGAGCCCCAGCATTTT; CDR3 protein: CASSHGSLEPQHF
clone size: -; D gene: -; J gene: TRBJ2-3; V gene: TRBV7-9; CDR3 length: 13; CDR3 DNA: TGTGCCAGCAGCTTTGAGGCCACAGATACGCAGTATTTT; CDR3 protein: CASSFEATDTQYF
clone size: -; D gene: TRBD2; J gene: TRBJ2-7; V gene: TRBV19; CDR3 length: 16; CDR3 DNA: TGTGCCAGTAGTAACCGAAAGACTAGCGGGAGAAACGAGCAGTACTTC; CDR3 protein: CASSNRKTSGRNEQYF
clone size: -; D gene: TRBD1; J gene: TRBJ2-5; V gene: TRBV5-1; CDR3 length: 15; CDR3 DNA: TGCGCCAGCAGCCGGGACAGGGCGTACCAAGAGACCCAGTACTTC; CDR3 protein: CASSRDRAYQETQYF
clone size: -; D gene: TRBD2; J gene: TRBJ2-1; V gene: TRBV11-2; CDR3 length: 14; CDR3 DNA: TGTGCCAGCAGCTTCCTAGCGGGGTACAATGAGCAGTTCTTC; CDR3 protein: CASSFLAGYNEQFF
clone size: -; D gene: -; J gene: TRBJ2-1; V gene: TRBV25-1; CDR3 length: 14; CDR3 DNA: TGTGCCAGCAGTGAACGGGTGGGTAGGGACAAGGAGTTCTTC; CDR3 protein: CASSERVGRDKEFF
clone size: -; D gene: -; J gene: TRBJ2-1; V gene: TRBV7-6; CDR3 length: 16; CDR3 DNA: TGTGCCAGCAGACTAGCCATATCGAGCTCCTACAATGAGCAGTTCTTC; CDR3 protein: CASRLAISSSYNEQFF
clone size: -; D gene: -; J gene: TRBJ1-5; V gene: TRBV23-1; CDR3 length: 14; CDR3 DNA: TGCGCCAGCAGTCACTCGGACAGAAATCAGCCCCAGCATTTT; CDR3 protein: CASSHSDRNQPQHF
clone size: once; D gene: TRBD2; J gene: TRBJ2-1; V gene: TRBV28; CDR3 length: 15; CDR3 DNA: TGTGCCAGCAGTCCCACTAGCGGGAGGTACAATGAGCAGTTCTTC; CDR3 protein: CASSPTSGRYNEQFF